Following are 30 T cell receptor beta chains from one sample sequenced in a study of blood T cell repertoires in COVID-19. Some clones are missing from TCRdb's copy, which holds only in-frame ones; the method was immunoSEQ multiplex PCR. The profile shows approximately 230,000 clones, 70% to 90% of them singletons. Sequencing was performed on peripheral blood. These receptors came from a woman aged 40-49 years who had recovered from COVID-19.

The chain has TRBV5-4 and TRBJ2-3; tentative D call: TRBD1 (5 bases). V lost 0 bases and J 4 bases, leaving 6 bases between the germline ends. Germline CDR1 reads SGHNT; CDR2 reads YYREEE (reference sequence). This CDR3 comprises 13 residues. The CDR3 loop is CASSLGRADTQYF. CDR3 bases: TGTGCCAGCAGCTTGGGCAGGGCAGATACGCAGTATTTT.

V gene TRBV10-3 combines with J gene TRBJ2-7, with 7 bases aligning to TRBD2. The CDR3 runs to 13 residues. Germline CDR1 is ENHRY and CDR2 is SYGVKD. The J segment lost 2 bases and the V segment lost 10 bases, leaving 8 bases of the junction unmatched. The CDR3 coding sequence is TGTGCCACCCGGCCTAGCGGAACCTACGAGCAGTACTTC. Amino acid sequence: CATRPSGTYEQYF.

The chain combines TRBV7-2 with TRBJ2-1; 13 bases are shared with TRBD2. The V gene's germline CDR1 is SGHTA and CDR2 FQGNSA. Trimming cost V 4 bases and J 3 bases; bases outside gene matches: 6. The CDR3 loop spans 17 amino acids. The DNA for the CDR3 is TGTGCCAGCAGCTATCCCGGGACTAGCGGGATCTACAATGAGCAGTTCTTC. This translates into CASSYPGTSGIYNEQFF.

This clone was seen a single time. The V and J genes are TRBV4-1 and TRBJ2-2; 7 positions agree with TRBD1. Per germline, CDR1 MGHRA and CDR2 YSYEKL. J was trimmed by 5 bases and V by 0 bases; bases with no gene match: 9. CDR3 size: 17 residues. The CDR3 sequence: CASSQDLEGARTGELFF. CDR3 DNA: TGCGCCAGCAGCCAAGATCTTGAGGGGGCAAGGACCGGGGAGCTGTTTTTT.

The V call is TRBV7-9, the J call TRBJ1-2; 10 bases map to TRBD1. Germline V gene sequence: CDR1 SEHNR, CDR2 FQNEAQ (reference sequence). V shed 3 bases, J shed 5 bases, and the junction held 9 bases outside the gene matches. This CDR3 region has 16 residues. DNA of the CDR3: TGTGCCAGCAGCTTTACCGGGACAGGGGCCCTTTATGGCTACACCTTC. Amino acids: CASSFTGTGALYGYTF.

This clone was observed a few times. J is TRBJ2-5 and V is TRBV7-9; 9 bases align to TRBD1. J gave up 2 bases and V 0 bases, and 4 bases lay outside the gene matches. In germline, CDR1 is SEHNR, CDR2 FQNEAQ (reference sequence). The CDR3 sequence is 16 residues long. CDR3 sequence: CASSLARQGGQETQYF. In nucleotides, the CDR3 is TGTGCCAGCAGCTTAGCCAGACAGGGGGGACAAGAGACCCAGTACTTC.

This clone was seen just once. CDR3 in amino acids: CASSPGRGPEQYF. The CDR3, as DNA: TGTGCCAGTAGTCCAGGCAGGGGGCCGGAGCAGTACTTC. The J gene is TRBJ2-7, the V gene TRBV19; 8 bases line up with TRBD1. J lost 7 bases, V lost 5 bases, and 7 bases had no gene match. This CDR3 has 13 residues. CDR1 and CDR2 (germline): LNHDA, SQIVND (reference sequence).

The V gene is TRBV13, the J gene TRBJ2-7; 7 bases match TRBD1. V trimming: 0 bases; J trimming: 3 bases; junction bases outside the gene matches: 5. The CDR3 consists of 15 residues. Germline V gene sequence: CDR1 PRHDT, CDR2 FYEKMQ (reference sequence). CDR3 coding DNA: TGTGCCAGCAGCTTAGGGACAGGGATCCTCTACGAGCAGTACTTC. Encoded protein: CASSLGTGILYEQYF.

The CDR3 loop is CAISEAGTETDTQYF. The CDR3 DNA reads as TGTGCCATCAGTGAAGCCGGGACAGAAACGGATACGCAGTATTTT. This sequence joins TRBV10-3 and TRBJ2-3; TRBD1 matches 7 bases. Germline CDR1 is ENHRY and CDR2 is SYGVKD. This CDR3 is built from 15 residues. V dropped 3 bases and J dropped 6; count of bases not matched to a gene: 9.

This clone occurred once. This chain connects TRBV28 to TRBJ2-1, with 8 nucleotides matching TRBD2. This CDR3 is 17 amino acids long. Per the germline V gene, CDR1 is MDHEN and CDR2 is SYDVKM. V lost 5 bases and J lost 2; bases outside the gene matches: 11. This CDR3 reads CASSPSASGYPYNEQFF. DNA of the CDR3: TGTGCCAGCAGTCCCTCGGCTAGCGGGTATCCCTACAATGAGCAGTTCTTC.

This chain joins TRBV13 and TRBJ2-7; TRBD2 might be the D (5 bases). The length of the CDR3 is 14 residues. V was pared by 2 bases and J by 5 bases, with 13 bases between. From germline, CDR1 is PRHDT and CDR2 FYEKMQ (reference sequence). The CDR3 spells CASSLRESRNEQYF. The CDR3 nucleotides are TGTGCCAGCAGCTTACGGGAATCTCGGAACGAGCAGTACTTC.

The CDR3 nucleotides are TGTGCCAGCAGTTTCTCGGGCAGGGGGGCCAATCAGCCCCAGCATTTT. Protein sequence: CASSFSGRGANQPQHF. The rearrangement joins TRBV28 to TRBJ1-5, with 7 bases aligning to TRBD1. Trimming took 3 bases from V and 3 from J; bases not matched to a gene: 8. Germline CDR1 and CDR2: MDHEN and SYDVKM. The CDR3 extends over 16 amino acids.

The CDR3 DNA follows: TGTGCCAGCAGCTTTGGCGGGGTGACCCAGTACTTC. Translating gives CASSFGGVTQYF. The genes are TRBV5-4 and TRBJ2-5; D is possibly TRBD2 (6 bases). CDR3 size: 12 residues. V was trimmed by 2 bases and J by 7 bases, leaving 9 bases between them. The germline CDR1 and CDR2 sequences are SGHNT and YYREEE (reference sequence).

The chain is built from TRBV28 and TRBJ1-6, with D unclear. V was shortened by 2 bases and J by 5 bases, with 7 bases between the two germline ends. The CDR3 sequence is 14 residues long. Germline V gene sequence: CDR1 MDHEN, CDR2 SYDVKM. Here the CDR3 reads CASSLPQHNSPLHF. For the CDR3, the DNA is TGTGCCAGCAGTTTACCACAGCATAATTCACCCCTCCACTTT.

The chain uses TRBV5-4 and TRBJ1-1; 7 bases line up with TRBD1. CDR1 SGHNT and CDR2 YYREEE come from the germline V gene (reference sequence). The ends lost 1 base at V and 6 bases at J; junction bases unmatched: 6. The length of the CDR3 is 14 residues. CDR3 loop: CASSLTSDRAEAFF. The CDR3 bases are TGTGCCAGCAGCTTGACGTCTGACAGGGCTGAAGCTTTCTTT.

The V call is TRBV19, the J call TRBJ2-5, with TRBD1 as a possible D gene (6 bases). Germline values: CDR1 LNHDA, CDR2 SQIVND (reference sequence). This CDR3 region has 15 residues. With 1 base removed from V and 3 bases from J, the gap between germline ends came to 12 bases. This CDR3 is CASSIALQGKETQYF. The CDR3 region has the DNA TGTGCCAGTAGTATAGCGCTACAGGGTAAAGAGACCCAGTACTTC.

V gene TRBV19 combines with J gene TRBJ2-3, with 9 bases that match TRBD2. CDR1 is LNHDA, CDR2 SQIVND, per germline (reference sequence). The CDR3 is made up of 15 amino acids. V shed 3 bases, J shed 4 bases, and the junction held 5 bases outside the gene matches. This CDR3 reads CASSIFAGGPDTQYF. The CDR3 nucleotides read TGTGCCAGTAGTATTTTCGCGGGAGGGCCAGATACGCAGTATTTT.

V is TRBV9 and J is TRBJ2-2, with D maybe TRBD2 (6 bases). Deletions cut 4 bases from V and 5 bases from J, with 12 bases between. The CDR3 consists of 14 residues. Per germline, CDR1 SGDLS and CDR2 YYNGEE. The CDR3 protein is CASSPGLLTGELFF. The CDR3 DNA sequence: TGTGCCAGCAGCCCGGGACTCCTGACCGGGGAGCTGTTTTTT.

The chain uses TRBV5-1 and TRBJ2-1; 9 positions agree with TRBD2. This CDR3 contains 14 residues. The ends lost 10 bases at V and 8 bases at J; junction bases unmatched: 13. CDR1 is SGHRS, CDR2 YFSETQ, per germline. CDR3 sequence (DNA): TGCGCCCGCGGGGGGGGGCCACACGTCGATGAGCAGTTCTTC. This encodes CARGGGPHVDEQFF.

With regard to this clone: At one end the junction does not follow the germline gene, possibly because of a read error. The V gene is TRBV27, the J gene TRBJ2-3; 7 bases fit TRBD1. Germline V gene lookup returns CDR1 MNHEY and CDR2 SMNVEV (reference sequence). The CDR3 contains 15 residues. The CDR3 bases are TGTGCCAGCAGTCCCCGACAGGGTCGGGCCCCTGTTCCCAACTTT. It is translated as CASSPRQGRAPVPNF.

The chain combines TRBV20-1 with TRBJ2-5; possibly TRBD2 for D (6 bases). The CDR3 length is 10 residues. V was trimmed by 5 bases and J by 8 bases, leaving 9 bases between them. The germline CDR1 and CDR2 sequences are DFQATT and SNEGSKA (reference sequence). The CDR3 loop reads CSAGGFTQYF. The CDR3 coding sequence is TGCAGTGCTGGGGGGTTTACCCAGTACTTC.

This clone was found once. The chain uses TRBV5-1 and TRBJ2-4; 8 positions match TRBD1. CDR3 size: 14 residues. With 5 bases clipped from V and 7 bases from J, the junction kept 8 bases outside the gene matches. Germline V gene data show CDR1 as SGHRS and CDR2 as YFSETQ. The CDR3 loop reads CASRKQGESNIQYF. CDR3 coding DNA: TGCGCCAGCAGGAAACAGGGGGAGTCGAACATTCAGTACTTC.

This clone was detected only a few times. This chain connects TRBV18 to TRBJ2-7, with D possibly matching TRBD2 (6 bases). The V and J ends lost 6 bases and 4 bases respectively, with 16 bases between them. This CDR3 has 14 residues. CDR1 KGHSH and CDR2 LQKENI come from the germline V gene. This chain's CDR3 is CASSSGGTIYEQYF. Here the CDR3 DNA reads TGTGCCAGCTCGTCAGGCGGGACGATTTACGAGCAGTACTTC.

The chain couples TRBV27 to TRBJ2-6; the D is unclear. V lost 6 bases to trimming and J lost 0 bases, with 6 bases between them. The germline V gene encodes CDR1 MNHEY and CDR2 SMNVEV (reference sequence). CDR3 length: 14 residues. The CDR3 DNA is TGTGCCAGCAGGCGGCTCTCTGGGGCCAACGTCCTGACTTTC. It is translated as CASRRLSGANVLTF. The full variable domain, its missing parts supplied by reference TRBV27 and TRBJ2-6, is EAQVTQNPRYLITVTGKKLTVTCSQNMNHEYMSWYRQDPGLGLRQIYYSMNVEVTDKGDVPEGYKVSRKEKRNFPLILESPSPNQTSLYFCASRRLSGANVLTFGAGSRLTVL.

A note on this clone: Within the sample, other DNA sequences also encode this same CDR3. The V gene is TRBV24-1, the J gene TRBJ2-5; 7 bases fit TRBD2. The CDR3 runs 14 residues. In germline, CDR1 is KGHDR, CDR2 SFDVKD. J lost 3 bases, V lost 0 bases, and 0 bases had no gene match. The CDR3 here is CATSDLGGEETQYF. The CDR3 coding sequence is TGTGCCACCAGTGATTTGGGGGGGGAAGAGACCCAGTACTTC.

The chain recombines TRBV7-2 with TRBJ1-5; D might be TRBD1 (6 bases). Per germline, CDR1 SGHTA and CDR2 FQGNSA. The V gene lost 3 bases and the J gene lost 3 bases, with 9 bases spanning the gap. The CDR3 contains 14 residues. The CDR3 is CASSLAGANQPQHF. CDR3 bases: TGTGCCAGCAGCTTGGCAGGGGCCAATCAGCCCCAGCATTTT.

The chain is built from TRBV11-2 and TRBJ2-3, with D perhaps matching TRBD1 (8 bases). V was shortened by 1 base and J by 8 bases, with 19 bases between the two germline ends. This CDR3 comprises 16 residues. CDR1 SGHAT and CDR2 FQNNGV come from the germline V gene. For the CDR3, the DNA is TGTGCCAGCAGCTTAGTCACAGGGGGGGTGGGTGTTACGCAGTATTTT. Protein product: CASSLVTGGVGVTQYF.

V gene TRBV9 combines with J gene TRBJ2-7; 8 bases agree with TRBD1. V lost 4 bases, J lost 7 bases, and 13 bases stayed unmatched. This CDR3 is 15 amino acids long. The germline V gene has CDR1 SGDLS and CDR2 YYNGEE. CDR3: CASSLRAEGTGEQYF. The CDR3 region has the DNA TGTGCCAGCAGCCTACGAGCGGAGGGGACAGGAGAGCAGTACTTC.

V is TRBV19 and J is TRBJ1-2; D not certain. The V end was cut by 3 bases, the J end by 4 bases, with 9 bases between. Germline V gene sequence: CDR1 LNHDA, CDR2 SQIVND (reference sequence). The CDR3 runs 13 residues. This CDR3 reads CASSIAQLYGYTF. The CDR3 coding sequence is TGTGCCAGTAGTATTGCACAGCTCTATGGCTACACCTTC.

The gene calls are TRBV6-2 or TRBV6-3 and TRBJ1-5; 9 bases align to TRBD1. Trimming at V came to 0 bases and at J to 11 bases, leaving 8 bases not matched to a gene. The CDR3 is 15 residues long. CDR1 is MNHEY, CDR2 SVGEGT, per germline. CDR3 residues: CASSYSVQGATAQHF. The CDR3 bases are TGTGCCAGCAGTTACTCGGTACAGGGGGCGACGGCCCAGCATTTT.